Listed below are T cell receptor beta chains from one sample, sequenced in a study of cytomegalovirus exposure and HLA in healthy donors. Repertoires were generated with immunoSEQ multiplex PCR, while TCRdb's copy carries only in-frame clones and drops some. This table holds roughly 160,000 clones, 87% found once. The sample taken for sequencing was PBMCs. These receptors all come from a woman in her 30s in good health and CMV-seronegative. Both conserved end residues are part of each CDR3. The D gene is left open where the match is weak. Some rows mark clone size as missing; the rest say once, few, many or name a class of expanded clone.

d_gene	abundance	v_gene	CDR3aa
TRBD1	-	TRBV6-1	CASSLDRSYGYTF
-	once	TRBV7-2	CASSLLVRSTEAFF
TRBD1	-	TRBV7-8	CASSFPQGARTEAFF
-	-	TRBV9	CASSVTVNTEAFF
-	-	TRBV14	CASSQFGTRNTEAFF
TRBD1	-	TRBV7-2	CASREQGAGTDAFF
-	-	TRBV21-1	CASSMDRGLAFF
-	-	TRBV28	CASSLTSEQFF
-	once	TRBV13	CASSLVGRNTEAFF
-	-	TRBV29-1	CSVRGRGTYKNEKLFF
TRBD2	-	TRBV4-1	CASSVRLAQETQYF
-	-	TRBV6-1	CASSFVTDNEQFF
TRBD2	-	TRBV10-1	CASSENSGSPVREQYF
-	-	TRBV29-1	CSVEAGAGTIYF
-	-	TRBV4-1	CASSQVGGENEQFF
-	-	TRBV5-1	CASSLAGSGANVLTF
-	-	TRBV28	CASSLYSSEQYF
-	-	TRBV6-5	CASSYSTYNEQFF
TRBD2	-	TRBV5-1	CASSLRLAAYNEQFF
TRBD2	few	TRBV2	CASSGGARDTQYF
TRBD1	-	TRBV5-1	CASSLGTGRGETQYF
TRBD1	-	TRBV6-5	CASTGTGGTDTQYF
-	-	TRBV7-8	CASSLDKNYGYTF
-	-	TRBV5-1	CASTGLWSSGANVLTF
-	-	TRBV21-1	CASSRYKNTEAFF
TRBD2	-	TRBV7-3	CASSQRTSSPGELFF
TRBD2	-	TRBV5-1	CASSLGGGSGGETQYF
TRBD2	few	TRBV19	CASTAGTSGVNEQFF
-	few	TRBV5-1	CASSPSPGYNEQFF